Listed here are 13 T cell receptor beta chains from one sample, sequenced in a study of T cell responses to AZD1222 COVID-19 vaccine (dated by TCRdb to the early 2020s). This specimen's time point label, per the study, means: baseline before first vaccination. The protocol used for the library was the immunoSEQ multiplex PCR assay. This is the immuneACCESS table as TCRdb keeps it, with only in-frame sequences that have V and J called. A part of the clones is gone; compared with another copy, unresolved V genes explain less than half, and the rest is unexplained. The sample table contains fewer than 120,000 clones; only one count was recorded for about 88% of them. The ten largest make up roughly 1.5% of the sample. Sequencing used peripheral blood, obtained on day 0 of AZD1222 vaccination. The receptors derive from an adult in good health.

A remark on this clone: Additional DNA sequences in this sample encode the identical CDR3. This rearrangement joins TRBV5-4 to TRBJ1-1, with 7 bases identical to TRBD1. Germline V CDR1 and CDR2: SGHNT, YYREEE (reference sequence). This CDR3 comprises 14 residues. The ends lost 0 bases at V and 1 base at J; junction bases unmatched: 0. The CDR3, as DNA: TGTGCCAGCAGCTTGGACAGGGGGAACACTGAAGCTTTCTTT. Translated: CASSLDRGNTEAFF.

The chain links TRBV7-8 to TRBJ2-7, with 9 bases aligning to TRBD1. CDR3 length: 15 amino acids. Germline V gene lookup returns CDR1 SGHVS and CDR2 FQNEAQ. Germline trimming cut 1 base from V and 3 bases from J; bases unmatched to any gene: 4. CDR3 nucleotide sequence: TGTGCCAGCAGCTTAGGTGGGACAGGGAACTACGAGCAGTACTTC. This translates into CASSLGGTGNYEQYF.

This clone was seen once. The chain's CDR3 is CASSLSGTTNQPQHF. CDR3 sequence (DNA): TGTGCCAGCAGCCTCTCCGGGACCACTAATCAGCCCCAGCATTTT. V usage is TRBV11-2 and J usage is TRBJ1-5; TRBD1 might be the D (5 bases). CDR1 SGHAT and CDR2 FQNNGV come from the germline V gene. V was cut by 5 bases and J by 4 bases, with 15 bases left in between. The CDR3 spans 15 residues.

V and J are TRBV27 and TRBJ2-7; TRBD2 might be the D (5 bases). Germline V gives CDR1 MNHEY, CDR2 SMNVEV (reference sequence). The CDR3 runs 15 residues. V was trimmed by 4 bases and J by 0 bases, leaving 13 bases between them. CDR3 nucleotide sequence: TGTGCCAGCAGTTCACGGACTGCGAGCTCCTACGAGCAGTACTTC. Protein sequence: CASSSRTASSYEQYF.

The chain carries TRBV27 and TRBJ2-3; D unresolved. The CDR3 sequence is 13 residues long. Germline CDR1 and CDR2: MNHEY and SMNVEV (reference sequence). Trimming took 7 bases from V and 0 from J, leaving 8 bases between them. The CDR3 loop reads CASTKTSTDTQYF. DNA of the CDR3: TGTGCCAGCACCAAGACTAGCACAGATACGCAGTATTTT.

The V gene is TRBV9, the J gene TRBJ2-2, with D possibly being TRBD2 (6 bases). CDR3 length: 13 residues. Trimming pared 3 bases from V and 5 bases from J, leaving 8 bases between. The germline gives CDR1 SGDLS, CDR2 YYNGEE. CDR3 in amino acids: CASSGGTTGELFF. In nucleotides, the CDR3 is TGTGCCAGCAGCGGAGGGACTACCGGGGAGCTGTTTTTT.

The chain joins TRBV19 to TRBJ1-1; no reliable D call. The CDR3 runs to 16 residues. The germline V gene encodes CDR1 LNHDA and CDR2 SQIVND (reference sequence). The V end was cut by 3 bases, the J end by 1 base, with 15 bases between. CDR3 bases: TGTGCCAGTAGTATCCTCCGACAAGGAGCGAACACTGAAGCTTTCTTT. Translated: CASSILRQGANTEAFF.

The rearrangement joins TRBV10-2 to TRBJ2-1; D is possibly TRBD1 or TRBD2 (5 bases each). There are 16 residues in the CDR3. Trimming took off 2 bases at V and 9 bases at J, with 20 bases between the two ends. Germline CDR1 and CDR2: WSHSY and SAAADI. The CDR3 loop reads CASSEPAGGLWVEQFF. The CDR3 DNA sequence: TGCGCCAGCAGTGAGCCCGCTGGGGGATTATGGGTTGAGCAGTTCTTC.

The V and J genes are TRBV18 and TRBJ2-7; TRBD1 or TRBD2 may be the D gene (5 bases each). This CDR3 is built from 14 residues. V lost 4 bases and J 2 bases, leaving 12 bases between the germline ends. Per the germline V gene, CDR1 is KGHSH and CDR2 is LQKENI. The CDR3 region is CASSLTGTPYEQYF. The CDR3 nucleotides read TGTGCCAGCTCACTAACCGGGACCCCCTACGAGCAGTACTTC.

This clone was counted once. This chain connects TRBV5-4 to TRBJ2-1; 12 bases are a match to TRBD1. The CDR3 is 15 residues long. Germline CDR1 reads SGHNT; CDR2 reads YYREEE (reference sequence). Trimming cost V 0 bases and J 9 bases; bases outside gene matches: 4. Written as DNA, the CDR3 is TGTGCCAGCAGCTTGGCGGGACAGGGGGCAAGTGAGCAGTTCTTC. This encodes CASSLAGQGASEQFF.

This CDR3 is CASSFLLEEQYF. CDR3 bases: TGTGCCAGCAGCTTTCTTCTAGAAGAGCAGTACTTC. This rearrangement joins TRBV5-4 to TRBJ2-7; D unresolved. This CDR3 has 12 residues. The V gene lost 2 bases and the J gene lost 7 bases, with 10 bases spanning the gap. The germline V gene encodes CDR1 SGHNT and CDR2 YYREEE (reference sequence). Variable domain in full (rest from reference TRBV5-4 and TRBJ2-7): ETGVTQSPTHLIKTRGQQVTLRCSSQSGHNTVSWYQQALGQGPQFIFQYYREEENGRGNFPPRFSGLQFPNYSSELNVNALELDDSALYLCASSFLLEEQYFGPGTRLTVT.

The chain recombines TRBV3-1 (or the pseudogene TRBV3-2) with TRBJ1-6; the match to TRBD1 covers 7 bases. This CDR3 comprises 15 residues. In germline, CDR1 is LGHDT, CDR2 YNNKEL (reference sequence). Losses at the gene ends were 2 bases for V and 4 bases for J; bases not matched to a gene: 2. This chain's CDR3 is CASSQRDRYNSPLHF. CDR3 nucleotides: TGTGCCAGCAGCCAACGGGACAGATATAATTCACCCCTCCACTTT.

The sample holds one count of this clone. The rearrangement uses TRBV24-1 and TRBJ2-5; TRBD2 aligns across 13 bases. Germline V gene data show CDR1 as KGHDR and CDR2 as SFDVKD. This CDR3 contains 18 residues. V dropped 7 bases and J dropped 1; count of bases not matched to a gene: 11. The CDR3 DNA follows: TGTGCCACCAGCCGGACTAGCGGGGGCCCGACGATCCAAGAGACCCAGTACTTC. Its translation is CATSRTSGGPTIQETQYF.